The source of this TCR beta chain is a study of cytomegalovirus exposure and HLA in healthy donors. The CDR3 has 14 residues. Germline V gene lookup returns CDR1 SGDLS and CDR2 YYNGEE. Trimming shortened V by 0 bases and J by 1 base, and 8 bases separated the two germline ends. Regarding this clone: Antigen: not known.

PCR was performed using 60 Vbeta and 13 Jbeta primers. Sequencing used immunoSEQ multiplex PCR; TCRdb keeps in-frame clones, though not all of them. Of about 170,000 clones listed, about 80% were seen once; the top ten hold approximately 2.1%. General study results and limits: From TCR beta sequences, most subjects' HLA-A and HLA-B alleles were reportedly predicted accurately.

The genes are TRBV9 and TRBJ2-7; maybe TRBD1 (5 bases). Sequencing input: PBMCs. This TCR derives from a woman aged 30 to 39 in good health and CMV-seropositive. The CDR3 DNA reads as TGTGCCAGCAGCGTAGCGACAGCTTCCTACGAGCAGTACTTC. This codes for CASSVATASYEQYF.